What follows are 28 T cell receptor beta chains derived from one specimen sequenced in a study of blood T cell repertoires in COVID-19. Clones were sequenced by immunoSEQ multiplex PCR, and TCRdb holds only the in-frame ones, with some missing. The sample has approximately 160,000 clones, 80% to 90% seen once. The sequenced material came from PBMCs or T cells enriched from blood (not recorded which). These receptor sequences come from a woman between 45 and 65 years old who had recovered from COVID-19.

The J gene is TRBJ1-1, the V gene TRBV28; D gene uncertain. Germline V gene data show CDR1 as MDHEN and CDR2 as SYDVKM. Trimming removed 8 bases from V and 3 bases from J, with 19 bases in between. The CDR3 totals 15 residues. The CDR3 is CASGLDTRAYTEAFF. CDR3 coding DNA: TGTGCCAGCGGACTAGACACAAGGGCCTACACTGAAGCTTTCTTT. The full variable domain, with the rest looked up from reference TRBV28 and TRBJ1-1, is DVKVTQSSRYLVKRTGEKVFLECVQDMDHENMFWYRQDPGLGLRLIYFSYDVKMKEKGDIPEGYSVSREKKERFSLILESASTNQTSMYLCASGLDTRAYTEAFFGQGTRLTVV.

V is TRBV19 and J is TRBJ1-2; D is perhaps TRBD1 (6 bases). The V end was cut by 5 bases, the J end by 6 bases, with 13 bases between. The CDR3 sequence is 13 residues long. Germline V gene lookup returns CDR1 LNHDA and CDR2 SQIVND (reference sequence). The CDR3 DNA follows: TGTGCCAGTAGTTTAGTCAACAGGGATGGCTACACCTTC. This codes for CASSLVNRDGYTF.

This clone has ten or more counts. The chain couples TRBV6-1 to TRBJ1-1; the D is unclear. CDR3 size: 14 residues. Trimming took off 2 bases at V and 5 bases at J, with 12 bases between the two ends. Germline V CDR1 and CDR2: MNHNS, SASEGT. The CDR3 region has the DNA TGTGCCAGCAGTGAACAACGGGGATGGACTGAAGCTTTCTTT. Translated, it gives CASSEQRGWTEAFF.

The chain employs TRBV12-5 and TRBJ1-6, with D perhaps TRBD1 (6 bases). The V end was cut by 0 bases, the J end by 8 bases, with 23 bases between. Germline loops: CDR1 LGHNT, CDR2 FRNRAP. The CDR3 is 19 amino acids. CDR3 in DNA: TGTGCTAGTGGTTTGGTAATCTCGGTGTCAGGGGAGTTGGATTCACCCCTCCACTTT. Its translation is CASGLVISVSGELDSPLHF. Combining the CDR3 with reference TRBV12-5 and TRBJ1-6 gives the whole variable domain DARVTQTPRHKVTEMGQEVTMRCQPILGHNTVFWYRQTMMQGLELLAYFRNRAPLDDSGMPKDRFSAEMPDATLATLKIQPSEPRDSAVYFCASGLVISVSGELDSPLHFGNGTRLTVT.

This clone appeared a single time. The chain joins TRBV2 to TRBJ2-2; D may be TRBD1 (6 bases). The CDR3 totals 15 residues. Germline V gives CDR1 SNHLY, CDR2 FYNNEI. Trimming left V 6 bases short and J 4 bases short, with 15 bases between. CDR3 DNA sequence: TGTGCCAGCAGGGGCACAGGGTCGGGCACCGGGGAGCTGTTTTTT. Translating it yields CASRGTGSGTGELFF. The whole variable domain, filled in from reference TRBV2 and TRBJ2-2, reads EPEVTQTPSHQVTQMGQEVILRCVPISNHLYFYWYRQILGQKVEFLVSFYNNEISEKSEIFDDQFSVERPDGSNFTLKIRSTKLEDSAMYFCASRGTGSGTGELFFGEGSRLTVL.

V gene TRBV10-3 combines with J gene TRBJ2-7; D not resolved. CDR1 and CDR2 from the germline V gene are ENHRY and SYGVKD. The CDR3 totals 13 residues. Trimming cost V 4 bases and J 2 bases, with 9 bases left between them. DNA for the CDR3: TGTGCCATCAGTGGAGGCGGAGCCTACGAGCAGTACTTC. This translates into CAISGGGAYEQYF.

The rearrangement links TRBV4-1 to TRBJ1-4; 7 positions match TRBD1. V gave up 1 base and J gave up 6 bases; unmatched junction bases: 5. This CDR3 has 15 amino acids. In germline, CDR1 is MGHRA, CDR2 YSYEKL. CDR3 loop: CASSQVAGTDEKLFF. CDR3 nucleotide sequence: TGCGCCAGCAGCCAAGTGGCCGGGACAGATGAAAAACTGTTTTTT.

This sequence joins TRBV2 and TRBJ1-4, with 8 bases identical to TRBD1. Germline V gives CDR1 SNHLY, CDR2 FYNNEI. The ends lost 8 bases at V and 10 bases at J; junction bases unmatched: 12. The CDR3 is 14 amino acids. The CDR3 DNA reads as TGTGCCAGCCGCCCCGACAGGGGTCGAGGAAAACTGTTTTTT. It is translated as CASRPDRGRGKLFF.

The chain links TRBV28 to TRBJ1-6; TRBD1 is a possible D gene (6 bases). CDR3 length: 15 amino acids. V was pared by 5 bases and J by 7 bases, with 15 bases between. Germline V gene lookup returns CDR1 MDHEN and CDR2 SYDVKM. DNA for the CDR3: TGTGCCAGCAGTGCTGGGGGCGGACGAAATTCACCCCTCCACTTT. As protein: CASSAGGGRNSPLHF.

The chain has TRBV14 and TRBJ2-3; tentatively, D is TRBD2 (6 bases). V was clipped by 0 bases and J by 2 bases, with 15 bases between them. The germline V gene has CDR1 SGHDN and CDR2 FVKESK. The CDR3 loop spans 17 amino acids. The CDR3 protein is CASSQDRGGRFTDTQYF. The DNA of the CDR3 is TGTGCCAGCAGCCAAGATAGAGGAGGGAGGTTCACAGATACGCAGTATTTT.

The chain joins TRBV21-1 to TRBJ1-5; the D call in the table, TRBD1, was not verified against the DNA. TRBV21-1 is listed as a pseudogene. This CDR3 has 17 amino acids. This chain's CDR3 is CASRGASKLYSNQPQHF. The CDR3 coding sequence is TGTGCCAGCAGGGGGGCTTCCAAACTTTATAGCAATCAGCCCCAGCATTTT.

The V gene is TRBV10-3, the J gene TRBJ2-1, with 8 bases that match TRBD1. The CDR3 consists of 15 residues. V lost 6 bases, J lost 2 bases, and 6 bases stayed unmatched. Germline V lookup: CDR1 ENHRY, CDR2 SYGVKD. Here the CDR3 reads CAIRETGVAYNEQFF. The CDR3 bases are TGTGCCATCAGGGAGACAGGGGTGGCCTACAATGAGCAGTTCTTC.

A few counts support this clone. J is TRBJ2-1 and V is TRBV7-2, with D maybe TRBD2 (5 bases). Trimming took 5 bases from V and 9 from J, leaving 20 bases between them. This CDR3 has 15 residues. CDR1 is SGHTA and CDR2 is FQGNSA in the germline V gene. CDR3 nucleotides: TGTGCCAGCAGCGAAACTAGTGTCCCAGCCGCTGAGCAGTTCTTC. Its translation: CASSETSVPAAEQFF. Full variable domain (outside the CDR3, taken from reference TRBV7-2 and TRBJ2-1): GAGVSQSPSNKVTEKGKDVELRCDPISGHTALYWYRQSLGQGLEFLIYFQGNSAPDKSGLPSDRFSAERTGGSVSTLTIQRTQQEDSAVYLCASSETSVPAAEQFFGPGTRLTVL.

V is TRBV19 and J is TRBJ2-7, with D possibly TRBD1 on 6 matching bases. The CDR3 sequence is 15 residues long. Germline V gene data show CDR1 as LNHDA and CDR2 as SQIVND (reference sequence). Trimming cost V 2 bases and J 3 bases, with 14 bases left between them. CDR3 sequence (DNA): TGTGCCAGTAGTATAACTACAGGGCCATACTACGAGCAGTACTTC. It encodes CASSITTGPYYEQYF.

The CDR3 DNA follows: TGTGCCAGCAGTTACCAGGGGGTTAACTATGGCTACACCTTC. Encoded protein: CASSYQGVNYGYTF. The gene calls are TRBV2 and TRBJ1-2; 7 bases match TRBD1. Losses at the gene ends were 5 bases for V and 1 base for J; bases not matched to a gene: 4. Germline V gene lookup returns CDR1 SNHLY and CDR2 FYNNEI. CDR3 length equals 14 residues.

V is TRBV7-2 and J is TRBJ1-1; perhaps TRBD1 as D (5 bases). Germline V gives CDR1 SGHTA, CDR2 FQGNSA. This CDR3 region has 13 residues. V gave up 5 bases and J gave up 5 bases, with 12 bases separating them. CDR3 amino acids: CASSTQRGTEAFF. Here the CDR3 DNA reads TGTGCCAGCAGCACCCAGCGGGGGACTGAAGCTTTCTTT.

This clone occurred once. The chain combines TRBV2 with TRBJ1-2, with 9 bases matching TRBD1. This CDR3 region has 14 residues. After removal of 6 bases from V and 5 bases from J, the junction contained 7 bases not matched to a gene. Looked up from germline, CDR1 is SNHLY and CDR2 is FYNNEI. For the CDR3, the DNA is TGTGCCAGCAGGGGACAGGGAGAGCTATATGGCTACACCTTC. Translated: CASRGQGELYGYTF. Combining the CDR3 with reference TRBV2 and TRBJ1-2 gives the whole variable domain EPEVTQTPSHQVTQMGQEVILRCVPISNHLYFYWYRQILGQKVEFLVSFYNNEISEKSEIFDDQFSVERPDGSNFTLKIRSTKLEDSAMYFCASRGQGELYGYTFGSGTRLTVV.

The CDR3 DNA is TGCGCCAGCAGCTTGGAACTAGGCCCCTACAATGAGCAGTTCTTC. Translated, it gives CASSLELGPYNEQFF. This sequence joins TRBV5-1 and TRBJ2-1, with D maybe TRBD2 (5 bases). The CDR3 is made up of 15 amino acids. The germline V gene has CDR1 SGHRS and CDR2 YFSETQ. Trimming pared 0 bases from V and 2 bases from J, leaving 9 bases between.

The CDR3 DNA sequence: TGTGCCAGCAGTTACTTGCGGGTCACCGGGGAGCTGTTTTTT. Translated: CASSYLRVTGELFF. This chain connects TRBV6-2 or TRBV6-3 to TRBJ2-2; a weak D match, TRBD2 (5 bases). V lost 1 base and J 4 bases, leaving 7 bases between the germline ends. The CDR3 is made up of 14 amino acids. Germline V gives CDR1 MNHEY, CDR2 SVGEGT.

The chain is built from TRBV6-5 and TRBJ1-2; perhaps TRBD1 as D (5 bases). The CDR3 is 14 residues long. V was shortened by 2 bases and J by 3 bases, with 10 bases between the two germline ends. Germline-derived CDR1 and CDR2 are MNHEY and SVGAGI. The chain's CDR3 is CASSYGSRDYGYTF. The DNA for the CDR3 is TGTGCCAGCAGTTACGGTTCCAGGGACTATGGCTACACCTTC.

In this sample, this clone turned up a few times. This chain joins TRBV6-2 or TRBV6-3 and TRBJ1-5, with 9 nucleotides matching TRBD1. With 0 bases clipped from V and 5 bases from J, the junction kept 5 bases outside the gene matches. Germline V gene sequence: CDR1 MNHEY, CDR2 SVGEGT. This CDR3 is built from 16 residues. The CDR3 DNA reads TGTGCCAGCAGTTACTCCAGACAGGGGGGCTATCAGCCCCAGCATTTT. Translated, it gives CASSYSRQGGYQPQHF.

This sequence joins TRBV7-2 and TRBJ1-5; no reliable D call. Germline CDR1 and CDR2: SGHTA and FQGNSA. V lost 4 bases and J lost 0, with 7 bases in between. CDR3 length: 14 amino acids. CDR3 residues: CASSSTYSNQPQHF. CDR3 DNA sequence: TGTGCCAGCAGCTCCACCTATAGCAATCAGCCCCAGCATTTT.

The V call is TRBV11-2, the J call TRBJ2-2; 10 nucleotides align to TRBD2. Germline values: CDR1 SGHAT, CDR2 FQNNGV. CDR3 length: 17 amino acids. With V trimmed by 5 bases and J by 8 bases, 14 bases remained unmatched. The DNA of the CDR3 is TGTGCCAGCAGCCCCAATAGGCTAGCGGGAGAGAAAGGGGAGCTGTTTTTT. Translation gives CASSPNRLAGEKGELFF.

The chain combines TRBV7-3 with TRBJ1-2; 12 nucleotides line up with TRBD1. This CDR3 is built from 16 residues. J was trimmed by 8 bases and V by 6 bases; bases with no gene match: 13. The germline gives CDR1 SGHTA, CDR2 FQGTGA. CDR3 nucleotide sequence: TGTGCCAGCAGTTCGCAGGGGGGACAGGGGGCGCGAGGCTACACCTTC. Protein sequence: CASSSQGGQGARGYTF.

This rearrangement joins TRBV5-1 to TRBJ1-1, with 10 bases fitting TRBD1. Germline trimming cut 0 bases from V and 0 bases from J; bases unmatched to any gene: 2. CDR1 SGHRS and CDR2 YFSETQ come from the germline V gene. The CDR3 contains 16 residues. This CDR3 reads CASSLAGQGVNTEAFF. DNA of the CDR3: TGCGCCAGCAGCTTGGCTGGACAGGGGGTGAACACTGAAGCTTTCTTT.

The J gene is TRBJ2-3, the V gene TRBV9, with TRBD2 identical over 11 bases. The V gene end was trimmed by 2 bases and the J gene end by 0 bases; junction bases not matched to a gene: 14. Germline lookup yields CDR1 SGDLS and CDR2 YYNGEE. The CDR3 length is 20 residues. CDR3 sequence: CASSVYPGTSGAASTDTQYF. The DNA for the CDR3 is TGTGCCAGCAGCGTCTATCCCGGGACTAGCGGAGCCGCTAGCACAGATACGCAGTATTTT.

This rearrangement joins TRBV7-9 to TRBJ2-5; 9 bases align to TRBD2. The CDR3 has 15 residues. The trim removed 1 base at V and 5 bases at J, leaving 5 bases unmatched. CDR1 is SEHNR and CDR2 is FQNEAQ in the germline V gene (reference sequence). CDR3 nucleotides: TGTGCCAGCAGCTTAGGGCGGCTAGCGGGGGAGACCCAGTACTTC. Protein product: CASSLGRLAGETQYF.

The V gene is TRBV5-1, the J gene TRBJ2-2, with D uncertain. The CDR3 runs 14 residues. The germline V gene encodes CDR1 SGHRS and CDR2 YFSETQ. Trimming pared 0 bases from V and 7 bases from J, leaving 10 bases between. The CDR3 reads CASSLDGLSGELFF. The CDR3 DNA sequence: TGCGCCAGCAGCTTGGATGGGCTGAGCGGGGAGCTGTTTTTT.